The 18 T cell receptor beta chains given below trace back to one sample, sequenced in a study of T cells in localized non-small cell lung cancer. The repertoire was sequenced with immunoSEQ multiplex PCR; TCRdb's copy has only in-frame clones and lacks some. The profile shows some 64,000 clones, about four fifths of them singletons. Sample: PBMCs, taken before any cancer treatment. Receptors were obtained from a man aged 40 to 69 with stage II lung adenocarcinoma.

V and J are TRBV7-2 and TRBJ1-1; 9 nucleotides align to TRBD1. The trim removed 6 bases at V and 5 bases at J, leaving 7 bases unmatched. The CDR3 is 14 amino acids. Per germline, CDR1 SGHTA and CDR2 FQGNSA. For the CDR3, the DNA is TGTGCCAGCAGACAACAGGGGGCGCCAACTGAAGCTTTCTTT. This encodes CASRQQGAPTEAFF.

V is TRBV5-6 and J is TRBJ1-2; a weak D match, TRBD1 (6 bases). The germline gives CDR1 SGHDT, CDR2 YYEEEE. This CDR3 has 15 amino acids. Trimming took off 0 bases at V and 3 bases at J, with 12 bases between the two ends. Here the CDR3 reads CASSLGGGADYGYTF. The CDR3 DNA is TGTGCCAGCAGCTTGGGGGGGGGCGCCGACTATGGCTACACCTTC.

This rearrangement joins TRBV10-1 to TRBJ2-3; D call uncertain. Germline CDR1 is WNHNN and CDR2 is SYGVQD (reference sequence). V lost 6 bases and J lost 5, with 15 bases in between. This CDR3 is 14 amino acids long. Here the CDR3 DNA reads TGCGCCAGCAGGAAGGACCGCCACGGAGATACGCAGTATTTT. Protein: CASRKDRHGDTQYF.

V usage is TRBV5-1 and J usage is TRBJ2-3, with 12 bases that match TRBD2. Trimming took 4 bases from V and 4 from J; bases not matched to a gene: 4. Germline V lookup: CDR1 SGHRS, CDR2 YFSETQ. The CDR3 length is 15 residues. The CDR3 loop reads CASSPSGRGPDTQYF. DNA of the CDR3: TGCGCCAGCAGCCCTAGCGGGAGGGGTCCAGATACGCAGTATTTT.

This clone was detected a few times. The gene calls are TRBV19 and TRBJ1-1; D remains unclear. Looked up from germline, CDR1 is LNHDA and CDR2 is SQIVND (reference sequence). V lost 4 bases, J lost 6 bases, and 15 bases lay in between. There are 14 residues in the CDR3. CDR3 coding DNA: TGTGCCAGTAGTAAAGTCAACCTGGTAGCTGAAGCTTTCTTT. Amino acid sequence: CASSKVNLVAEAFF.

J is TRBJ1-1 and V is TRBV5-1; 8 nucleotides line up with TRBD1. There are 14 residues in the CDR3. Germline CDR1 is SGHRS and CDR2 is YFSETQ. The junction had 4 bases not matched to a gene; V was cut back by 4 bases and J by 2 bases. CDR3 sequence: CASSNGQGNTEAFF. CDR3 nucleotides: TGCGCCAGCAGCAACGGACAGGGAAACACTGAAGCTTTCTTT.

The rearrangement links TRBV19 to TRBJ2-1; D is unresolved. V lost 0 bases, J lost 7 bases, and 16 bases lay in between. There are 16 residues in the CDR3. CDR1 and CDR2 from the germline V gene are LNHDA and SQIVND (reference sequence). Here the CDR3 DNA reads TGTGCCAGTAGTATAGACCAATTATCGCCGGGTAATGAGCAGTTCTTC. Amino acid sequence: CASSIDQLSPGNEQFF.

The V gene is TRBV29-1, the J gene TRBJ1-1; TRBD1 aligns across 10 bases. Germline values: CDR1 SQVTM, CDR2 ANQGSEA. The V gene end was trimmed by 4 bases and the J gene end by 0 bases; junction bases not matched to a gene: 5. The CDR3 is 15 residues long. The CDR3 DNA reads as TGCAGCGTTGGTCCGGGACAGGGGATGAACACTGAAGCTTTCTTT. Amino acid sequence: CSVGPGQGMNTEAFF.

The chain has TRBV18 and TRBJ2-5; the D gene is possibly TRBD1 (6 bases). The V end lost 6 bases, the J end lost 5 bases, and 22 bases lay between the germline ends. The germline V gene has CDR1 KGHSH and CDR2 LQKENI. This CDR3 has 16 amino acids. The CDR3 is CASSPDRRKGWETQYF. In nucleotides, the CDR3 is TGTGCCAGCTCGCCTGACAGGAGAAAAGGGTGGGAGACCCAGTACTTC.

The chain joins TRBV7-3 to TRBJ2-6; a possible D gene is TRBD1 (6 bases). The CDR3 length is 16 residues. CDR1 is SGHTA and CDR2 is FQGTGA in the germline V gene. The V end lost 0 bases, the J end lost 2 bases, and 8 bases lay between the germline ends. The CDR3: CASSLTPGAGANVLTF. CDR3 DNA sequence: TGTGCCAGCAGCTTAACCCCAGGGGCTGGGGCCAACGTCCTGACTTTC.

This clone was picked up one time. The CDR3 here is CASRGQGDKNTEAFF. The CDR3 bases are TGTGCCAGCAGGGGACAGGGGGATAAGAACACTGAAGCTTTCTTT. V is TRBV28 and J is TRBJ1-1, with 11 bases fitting TRBD1. This CDR3 comprises 15 residues. V was pared by 6 bases and J by 1 base, with 4 bases of the junction left unmatched. Germline CDR1 is MDHEN and CDR2 is SYDVKM.

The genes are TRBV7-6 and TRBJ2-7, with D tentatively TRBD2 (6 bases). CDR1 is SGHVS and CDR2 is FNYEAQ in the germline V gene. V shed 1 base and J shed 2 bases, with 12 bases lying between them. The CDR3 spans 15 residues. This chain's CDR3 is CASSLVGGPTYEQYF. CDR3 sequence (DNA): TGTGCCAGCAGCTTAGTTGGAGGGCCAACCTACGAGCAGTACTTC.

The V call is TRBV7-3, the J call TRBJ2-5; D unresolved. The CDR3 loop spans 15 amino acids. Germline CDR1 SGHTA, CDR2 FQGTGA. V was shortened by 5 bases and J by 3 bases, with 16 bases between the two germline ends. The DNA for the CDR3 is TGTGCCAGCAGCCGATCAACCAATCCGGAAGAGACCCAGTACTTC. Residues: CASSRSTNPEETQYF.

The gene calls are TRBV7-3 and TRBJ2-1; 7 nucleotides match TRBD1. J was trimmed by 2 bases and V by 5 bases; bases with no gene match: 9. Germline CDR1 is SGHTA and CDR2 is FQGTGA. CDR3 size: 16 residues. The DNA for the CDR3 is TGTGCCAGCAGCCCAATGGGACAGCCAACCTACAATGAGCAGTTCTTC. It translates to CASSPMGQPTYNEQFF.

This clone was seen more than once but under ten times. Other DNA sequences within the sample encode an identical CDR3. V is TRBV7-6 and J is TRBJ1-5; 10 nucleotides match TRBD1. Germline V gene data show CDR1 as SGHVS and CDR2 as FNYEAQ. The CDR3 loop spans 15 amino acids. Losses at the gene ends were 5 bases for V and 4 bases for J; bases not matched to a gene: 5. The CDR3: CASSPGDRGNQPQHF. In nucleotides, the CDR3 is TGTGCCAGCAGCCCGGGGGACAGGGGAAATCAGCCCCAGCATTTT. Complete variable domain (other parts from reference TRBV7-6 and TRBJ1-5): GAGVSQSPRYKVTKRGQDVALRCDPISGHVSLYWYRQALGQGPEFLTYFNYEAQQDKSGLPNDRFSAERPEGSISTLTIQRTEQRDSAMYRCASSPGDRGNQPQHFGDGTRLSIL.

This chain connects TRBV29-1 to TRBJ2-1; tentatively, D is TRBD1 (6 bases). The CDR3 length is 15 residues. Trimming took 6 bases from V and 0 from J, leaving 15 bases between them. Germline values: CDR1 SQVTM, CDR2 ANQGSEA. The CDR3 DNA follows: TGCAGCGTCCACAGGGCAGGGAGCTCCTACAATGAGCAGTTCTTC. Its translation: CSVHRAGSSYNEQFF.

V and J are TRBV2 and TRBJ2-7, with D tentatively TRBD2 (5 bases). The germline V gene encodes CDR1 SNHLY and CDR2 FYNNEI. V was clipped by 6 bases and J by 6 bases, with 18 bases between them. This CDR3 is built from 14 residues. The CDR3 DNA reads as TGTGCCAGCAGGCCCGTGGGGAGTGACGTCGAGCAGTACTTC. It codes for CASRPVGSDVEQYF.

This chain's CDR3 is CASSFGTGGVGPEAFF. The CDR3 DNA reads as TGTGCCAGCAGCTTCGGGACAGGGGGCGTTGGACCTGAAGCTTTCTTT. The chain is built from TRBV7-9 and TRBJ1-1, with 12 bases matching TRBD1. Per the germline V gene, CDR1 is SEHNR and CDR2 is FQNEAQ (reference sequence). The CDR3 consists of 16 residues. V shed 3 bases and J 6 bases; nucleotides not matched to a gene: 8.